These T cell receptor beta chains were read from a single sample in a study of blood T cell repertoires in COVID-19. Method: immunoSEQ multiplex PCR; TCRdb's copy keeps in-frame clones and lacks some. The repertoire holds about 21,000 clones, with less than 85% as singletons. Specimen: peripheral blood. Every receptor here comes from a man in his sixties with active COVID-19. The CDR3 runs from the conserved cysteine through the conserved F or W. D genes are given only for firm matches. Some rows have no size entry. The others give once, few or many, or a class for an expanded clone.

TGTGCCAGCAGTTTATCTCGGGGATTGGCCACTGAAGCTTTCTTT,CASSLSRGLATEAFF,NA,TRBJ1-1,NA,TRBV28
TGTGCCAGCAGCTCCCAGGGTAGGCCACCCCTCCACTTT,CASSSQGRPPLHF,few,TRBJ1-6,NA,TRBV13
TGTGCCAGCAGCTTAGTCCGACTCTTCACCGGGGAGCTGTTTTTT,CASSLVRLFTGELFF,NA,TRBJ2-2,NA,TRBV7-2
TGTGCCAGCTCACTGACTAGCGCAGATACGCAGTATTTT,CASSLTSADTQYF,NA,TRBJ2-3,TRBD2,TRBV18
TGTGCCAGTAGTATAGGCCTGAGGAGGGGTCAAGAGACCCAGTACTTC,CASSIGLRRGQETQYF,NA,TRBJ2-5,NA,TRBV19
TGTGCCAGCAGCCGCCTAATCGGGGGGAATTCACCCCTCCACTTT,CASSRLIGGNSPLHF,NA,TRBJ1-6,NA,TRBV7-6
TGTGCCAGCAGCTCAGGACTAGCGGGAGGTTTTTCGAACACCGGGGAGCTGTTTTTT,CASSSGLAGGFSNTGELFF,NA,TRBJ2-2,TRBD2,TRBV7-6
TGTGCCAGCAGCTTGGGACTAGCGGGTCGAGAGACCCAGTACTTC,CASSLGLAGRETQYF,NA,TRBJ2-5,TRBD2,TRBV5-5
TGTGCCAGCAGTTTTAGACTAGCGGGAGAAAGTGGGGAGACCCAGTACTTC,CASSFRLAGESGETQYF,NA,TRBJ2-5,TRBD2,TRBV6-2/TRBV6-3
TGTGCCAGCAGCCGAAGTCTGGGCGCAGATACGCAGTATTTT,CASSRSLGADTQYF,NA,TRBJ2-3,NA,TRBV7-9
TGTGCCATCAGTGAGTCGCGGAGATATTCACCCCTCCACTTT,CAISESRRYSPLHF,large,TRBJ1-6,NA,TRBV10-3
TGTGCCAGCAGCGTAGACCAGGGGGGATACTACACCTTC,CASSVDQGGYYTF,NA,TRBJ1-2,TRBD1,TRBV9
TGTGCCACCAGTGATTCCGGTCGGGACAGGCAAGAGACCCAGTACTTC,CATSDSGRDRQETQYF,NA,TRBJ2-5,TRBD1,TRBV24-1
TGTGCCAGTAGCCCGGGGACAGTCTCTGGAAACACCATATATTTT,CASSPGTVSGNTIYF,once,TRBJ1-3,TRBD1,TRBV19
TGTGCCAGCAGCCAAGTCTGTATACTAGCGGGAGTTGCAGATACGCAGTATTTT,CASSQVCILAGVADTQYF,NA,TRBJ2-3,TRBD2,TRBV3-1/TRBV3-2
TGTGCCAGCAGCCCCTACGGGACTAGCGGGAGTGATGAGCAGTTCTTC,CASSPYGTSGSDEQFF,NA,TRBJ2-1,TRBD2,TRBV3-1/TRBV3-2
TGCGCCAGCACCCAAGCGGGAGCGAACACCGGGGAGCTGTTTTTT,CASTQAGANTGELFF,NA,TRBJ2-2,TRBD2,TRBV5-1
TGCGCCAGCAGCCGAGGGACTAGCGGAACCCAAGAGACCCAGTACTTC,CASSRGTSGTQETQYF,NA,TRBJ2-5,TRBD2,TRBV4-3
TGTGCTAGTGGTTTGGCCCTTAGCGGGACCCCCTACGAGCAGTACTTC,CASGLALSGTPYEQYF,NA,TRBJ2-7,TRBD2,TRBV12-5
TGTGCCAGCAGCTTGAGACTAGCGGACACAGATACGCAGTATTTT,CASSLRLADTDTQYF,NA,TRBJ2-3,TRBD2,TRBV5-4
TGTGCCAGCAGCTCACATGACAGGGGGGGATTTAATTCACCCCTCCACTTT,CASSSHDRGGFNSPLHF,medium-sized,TRBJ1-6,TRBD1,TRBV7-9
TGTGCCATCAGTGAGAGTCAACAGGGTAACGGCTACACCTTC,CAISESQQGNGYTF,NA,TRBJ1-2,NA,TRBV10-3
TGTGCCAGCAGTTTATCGCGGGCTAGCGGGAGTCCCGATGAGCAGTTCTTC,CASSLSRASGSPDEQFF,once,TRBJ2-1,TRBD2,TRBV27
TGTGCCACCAGCAGAGAGGGGGCGGGCTACGAGCAGTACTTC,CATSREGAGYEQYF,NA,TRBJ2-7,NA,TRBV15
TGTGCCAGCAGCTTGGGGCTAGGGGCCGGGGAGCTGTTTTTT,CASSLGLGAGELFF,NA,TRBJ2-2,NA,TRBV13
TGTGCCAGCAGCGGCGGGGGGACTAGCGGATACGAGCAGTACTTC,CASSGGGTSGYEQYF,NA,TRBJ2-7,TRBD2,TRBV9